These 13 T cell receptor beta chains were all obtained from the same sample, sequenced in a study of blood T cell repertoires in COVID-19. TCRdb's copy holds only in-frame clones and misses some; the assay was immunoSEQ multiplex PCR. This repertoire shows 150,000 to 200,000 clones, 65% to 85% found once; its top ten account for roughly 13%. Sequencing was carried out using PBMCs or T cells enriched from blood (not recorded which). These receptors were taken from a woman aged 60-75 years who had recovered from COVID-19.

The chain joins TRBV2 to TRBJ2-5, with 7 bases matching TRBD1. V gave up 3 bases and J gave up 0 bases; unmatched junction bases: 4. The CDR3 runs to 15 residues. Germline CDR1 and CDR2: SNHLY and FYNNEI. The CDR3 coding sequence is TGTGCCAGCAGTGACAGGGGGTTGTACCAAGAGACCCAGTACTTC. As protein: CASSDRGLYQETQYF.

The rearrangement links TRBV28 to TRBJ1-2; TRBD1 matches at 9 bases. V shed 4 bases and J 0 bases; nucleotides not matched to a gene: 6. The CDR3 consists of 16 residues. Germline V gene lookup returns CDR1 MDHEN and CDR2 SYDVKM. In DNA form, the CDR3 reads TGTGCCAGCAGTTGGGACAGGGTATCCCCTAACTATGGCTACACCTTC. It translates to CASSWDRVSPNYGYTF.

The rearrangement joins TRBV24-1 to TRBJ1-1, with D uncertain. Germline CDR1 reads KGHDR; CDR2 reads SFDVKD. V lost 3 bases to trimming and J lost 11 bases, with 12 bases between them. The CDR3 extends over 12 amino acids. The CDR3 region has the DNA TGTGCCACCAGTGATAATTCGGGTGTGGCTTTCTTT. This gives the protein CATSDNSGVAFF.

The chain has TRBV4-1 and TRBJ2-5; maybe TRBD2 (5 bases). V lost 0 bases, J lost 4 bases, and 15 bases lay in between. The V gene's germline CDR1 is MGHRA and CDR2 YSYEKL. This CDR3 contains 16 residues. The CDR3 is CASSQDYGLGGETQYF. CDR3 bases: TGCGCCAGCAGCCAAGATTATGGTCTAGGAGGAGAGACCCAGTACTTC.

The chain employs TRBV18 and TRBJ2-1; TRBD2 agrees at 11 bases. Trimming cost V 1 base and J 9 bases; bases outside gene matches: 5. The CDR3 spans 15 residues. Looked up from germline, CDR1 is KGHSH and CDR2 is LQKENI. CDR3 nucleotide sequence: TGTGCCAGCTCACCACAGACTAGCGGGGTCCTTGAGCAGTTCTTC. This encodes CASSPQTSGVLEQFF. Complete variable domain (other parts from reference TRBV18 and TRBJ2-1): NAGVMQNPRHLVRRRGQEARLRCSPMKGHSHVYWYRQLPEEGLKFMVYLQKENIIDESGMPKERFSAEFPKEGPSILRIQQVVRGDSAAYFCASSPQTSGVLEQFFGPGTRLTVL.

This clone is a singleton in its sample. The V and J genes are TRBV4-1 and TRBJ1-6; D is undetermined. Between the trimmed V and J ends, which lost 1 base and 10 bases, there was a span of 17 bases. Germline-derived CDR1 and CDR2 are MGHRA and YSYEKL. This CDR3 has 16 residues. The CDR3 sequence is CASSQGLPEGGSPLHF. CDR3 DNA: TGCGCCAGCAGCCAAGGGCTCCCGGAGGGTGGGTCACCCCTCCACTTT.

The CDR3 reads CATMGQGTNEKLFF. CDR3 in DNA: TGTGCCACCATGGGGCAGGGAACTAATGAAAAACTGTTTTTT. V gene TRBV10-3 combines with J gene TRBJ1-4, with D perhaps matching TRBD1 (5 bases). V gave up 10 bases and J gave up 1 base, with 13 bases separating them. Germline lookup yields CDR1 ENHRY and CDR2 SYGVKD. This CDR3 spans 14 amino acids.

The CDR3 loop is CASSPTGITDTGELFF. The CDR3 coding sequence is TGTGCCAGCAGCCCTACAGGGATAACGGACACCGGGGAGCTGTTTTTT. The gene calls are TRBV7-3 and TRBJ2-2; possible D gene TRBD1, 6 bases. Germline V gives CDR1 SGHTA, CDR2 FQGTGA. Deletions cut 5 bases from V and 3 bases from J, with 16 bases between. The CDR3 covers 16 residues.

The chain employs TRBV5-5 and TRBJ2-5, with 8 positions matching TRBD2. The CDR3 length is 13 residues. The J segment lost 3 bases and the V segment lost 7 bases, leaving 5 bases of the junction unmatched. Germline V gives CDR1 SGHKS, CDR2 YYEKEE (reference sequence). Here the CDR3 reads CASAGLAEETQYF. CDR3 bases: TGTGCCAGCGCCGGACTAGCCGAAGAGACCCAGTACTTC.

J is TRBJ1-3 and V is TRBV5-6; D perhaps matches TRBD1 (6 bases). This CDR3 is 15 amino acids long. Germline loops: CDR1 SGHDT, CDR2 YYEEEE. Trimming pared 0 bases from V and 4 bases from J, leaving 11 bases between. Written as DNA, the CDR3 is TGTGCCAGCAGCTTGGGATCAGGGACAGGAAACACCATATATTTT. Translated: CASSLGSGTGNTIYF.

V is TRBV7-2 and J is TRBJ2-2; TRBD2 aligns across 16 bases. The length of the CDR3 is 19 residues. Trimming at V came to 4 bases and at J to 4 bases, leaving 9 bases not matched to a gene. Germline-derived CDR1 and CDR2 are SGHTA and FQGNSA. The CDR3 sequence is CASSSRPGTSGRATGELFF. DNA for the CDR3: TGTGCCAGCAGCTCGCGTCCCGGGACTAGCGGGAGGGCCACCGGGGAGCTGTTTTTT.

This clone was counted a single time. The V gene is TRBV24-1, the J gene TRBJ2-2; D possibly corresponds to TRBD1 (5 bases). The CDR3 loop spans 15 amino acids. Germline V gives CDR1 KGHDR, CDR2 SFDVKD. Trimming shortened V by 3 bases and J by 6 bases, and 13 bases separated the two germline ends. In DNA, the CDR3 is TGTGCCACCAGTGATCCGACAGCAAGCCCCGGGGAGCTGTTTTTT. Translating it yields CATSDPTASPGELFF.

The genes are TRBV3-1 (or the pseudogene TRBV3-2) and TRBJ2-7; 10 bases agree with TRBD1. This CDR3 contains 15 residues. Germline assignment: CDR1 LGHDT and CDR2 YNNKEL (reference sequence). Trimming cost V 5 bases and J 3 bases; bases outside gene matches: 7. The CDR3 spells CASSFPGQGIYEQYF. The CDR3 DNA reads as TGTGCCAGCAGCTTTCCGGGACAGGGGATCTACGAGCAGTACTTC.